This is a list of T cell receptor beta chains from one sample in a study of blood T cell repertoires in COVID-19. Sequencing used immunoSEQ multiplex PCR; TCRdb keeps in-frame clones, though not all of them. The data hold approximately 190,000 clones, with about 80% observed a single time. The specimen was PBMCs or T cells enriched from blood (not recorded which). Every receptor here comes from a man aged 40-50 years who had recovered from COVID-19. Both conserved end residues are part of each CDR3. D genes are given only for firm matches. Not all rows give a size; the values are once, few, many and, for expanded clones, a class.

V	D	J	size	CDR3	DNA
TRBV7-9	.	TRBJ1-3	.	CASSFDRRSGNTIYF	TGTGCCAGCAGCTTTGACAGGCGCTCTGGAAACACCATATATTTT
TRBV11-3	TRBD1	TRBJ2-3	.	CASSLTGASTDTQYF	TGTGCCAGCAGCCTGACAGGGGCGAGCACAGATACGCAGTATTTT
TRBV30	.	TRBJ2-7	few	CAWSVPPVMTGQF	TGTGCCTGGAGTGTACCTCCCGTAATGACAGGACAATTC
TRBV11-3	.	TRBJ2-1	.	CASSFQVYNEQFF	TGTGCCAGCAGCTTTCAGGTTTACAATGAGCAGTTCTTC
TRBV30	.	TRBJ1-1	few	CAWSDGTQRLSSTEAFF	TGTGCCTGGAGTGACGGGACACAAAGACTCAGCTCCACTGAAGCTTTCTTT
TRBV6-5	.	TRBJ2-7	.	CASSSTGYEQYF	TGTGCCAGCAGCTCTACAGGGTACGAGCAGTACTTC
TRBV5-1	TRBD1	TRBJ1-6	.	CASSLDRGYNSPLHF	TGCGCCAGCAGCTTGGACAGGGGGTATAATTCACCCCTCCACTTT
TRBV7-9	TRBD1	TRBJ1-5	.	CASSASGTALANQPQHF	TGTGCCAGCAGTGCCTCCGGGACAGCTCTTGCTAATCAGCCCCAGCATTTT
TRBV28	TRBD1	TRBJ2-4	.	CASMGDSKNIQYF	TGTGCCAGCATGGGGGACAGTAAAAACATTCAGTACTTC
TRBV27	TRBD1	TRBJ2-2	.	CASSLVRQRTGYTGELFF	TGTGCCAGCAGTTTAGTTCGACAAAGGACAGGGTACACCGGGGAGCTGTTTTTT
TRBV6-1	.	TRBJ1-2	.	CASSEGGGVSLLNGYTF	TGTGCCAGCAGTGAAGGTGGGGGGGTCTCCCTCCTAAATGGCTACACCTTC
TRBV11-1	TRBD1	TRBJ1-4	.	CASSFQGVEGEKLFF	TGTGCCAGCAGCTTTCAGGGGGTTGAAGGTGAAAAACTGTTTTTT
TRBV3-1/TRBV3-2	.	TRBJ1-1	.	CASSGRGAHTEAFF	TGTGCCAGCAGCGGACGTGGGGCGCACACTGAAGCTTTCTTT
TRBV15	.	TRBJ1-1	.	CATSSRQVTGTEAFF	TGTGCCACCAGCAGTAGACAGGTCACGGGGACTGAAGCTTTCTTT
TRBV18	.	TRBJ1-1	.	CASSPRFSQTEAFF	TGTGCCAGCTCACCACGGTTCTCCCAGACTGAAGCTTTCTTT
TRBV11-2	TRBD1	TRBJ1-4	.	CASSPGQGREKLFF	TGTGCCAGCAGCCCCGGACAGGGCAGAGAAAAACTGTTTTTT
TRBV6-5	.	TRBJ1-1	.	CASSYSRDTEAFF	TGTGCCAGCAGTTACTCCAGGGACACTGAAGCTTTCTTT
TRBV7-7	TRBD2	TRBJ2-1	.	CASSLGTSNEQFF	TGTGCCAGCAGCTTGGGGACTAGTAATGAGCAGTTCTTC
TRBV27	.	TRBJ1-1	.	CASSLSRHTEAFF	TGTGCCAGCAGTTTGAGCCGTCACACTGAAGCTTTCTTT
TRBV6-1	.	TRBJ1-2	.	CASRELGGPDYGYTF	TGTGCCAGCAGGGAATTGGGGGGTCCTGACTATGGCTACACCTTC
TRBV15	TRBD1	TRBJ2-7	.	CATSRVPGQDVYEQYF	TGTGCCACCAGCAGAGTACCGGGACAGGACGTCTACGAGCAGTACTTC
TRBV5-5	TRBD1	TRBJ1-5	.	CASSLGTGGNQPQHF	TGTGCCAGCAGCTTAGGGACAGGGGGCAATCAGCCCCAGCATTTT
TRBV3-1/TRBV3-2	TRBD1	TRBJ1-2	once	CASSQRGTGGVRGYGYTF	TGTGCCAGCAGCCAAAGAGGGACAGGGGGCGTCCGGGGCTATGGCTACACCTTC
TRBV7-2	.	TRBJ2-2	.	CASSFYRDTGELFF	TGTGCCAGCAGCTTTTACAGAGACACCGGGGAGCTGTTTTTT
TRBV24-1	.	TRBJ2-3	.	CATETEDTQYF	TGTGCCACCGAAACAGAGGATACGCAGTATTTT
TRBV12-5	TRBD2	TRBJ2-3	.	CASGLFGTRSDTQYF	TGTGCTAGTGGTTTGTTCGGGACTAGATCAGATACGCAGTATTTT
TRBV4-2	TRBD2	TRBJ2-4	.	CASSQDKVGSGGQYF	TGTGCCAGCAGCCAAGATAAAGTAGGCAGCGGGGGACAGTACTTC
TRBV3-1/TRBV3-2	TRBD1	TRBJ1-2	.	CASSQGDRGRGYTF	TGTGCCAGCAGCCAAGGGGACAGGGGTAGGGGCTACACCTTC
TRBV28	.	TRBJ1-1	.	CASSLRVGQKAFF	TGTGCCAGCAGTTTACGCGTGGGACAAAAGGCTTTCTTT
TRBV13	TRBD1	TRBJ1-1	.	CASSKRQGGRYTEAFF	TGTGCCAGCAGCAAGCGACAGGGGGGACGCTACACTGAAGCTTTCTTT
TRBV9	.	TRBJ2-1	.	CASSVITGYNEQFF	TGTGCCAGCAGCGTGATTACTGGCTACAATGAGCAGTTCTTC
TRBV2	.	TRBJ2-5	.	CASSLAKEETQYF	TGTGCCAGCAGCCTCGCTAAAGAAGAGACCCAGTACTTC
TRBV5-4	.	TRBJ1-1	.	CASSLSGGLGGTEAFF	TGTGCCAGCAGCTTGTCTGGGGGCCTAGGGGGCACTGAAGCTTTCTTT
TRBV6-5	.	TRBJ1-5	.	CASSYNRGPDQPQHF	TGTGCCAGCAGTTATAATAGGGGCCCTGATCAGCCCCAGCATTTT
TRBV5-1	.	TRBJ2-5	.	CASNGRPSGVKETQYF	TGCGCCAGCAACGGGCGACCATCAGGGGTAAAGGAGACCCAGTACTTC
TRBV12-3/TRBV12-4	TRBD1	TRBJ1-1	.	CATTATGTGRAFF	TGTGCCACCACAGCGACCGGGACAGGGAGGGCTTTCTTT
TRBV5-4	.	TRBJ1-2	.	CASSLIEVYGYTF	TGTGCCAGCAGCTTAATAGAAGTCTATGGCTACACCTTC
TRBV6-1	TRBD1	TRBJ1-1	.	CASSEDRGRGSTEAFF	TGTGCCAGCAGTGAGGACAGGGGGCGCGGCAGCACTGAAGCTTTCTTT
TRBV4-1	.	TRBJ1-1	.	CASSQVPQANTEAFF	TGCGCCAGCAGCCAAGTTCCGCAGGCCAACACTGAAGCTTTCTTT
TRBV18	.	TRBJ2-7	.	CASSPQAAQGGYEQYF	TGTGCCAGCTCACCACAAGCGGCGCAGGGGGGCTACGAGCAGTACTTC
TRBV5-1	TRBD1	TRBJ1-4	.	CASSRDRGEKLFF	TGCGCCAGCAGCAGGGACAGGGGTGAAAAACTGTTTTTT
TRBV5-1	.	TRBJ2-5	.	CASSLGGYQETQYF	TGCGCCAGCAGCTTGGGAGGGTACCAAGAGACCCAGTACTTC
TRBV7-2	TRBD2	TRBJ2-7	once	CASSLSSGGVYEQYF	TGTGCCAGCAGCTTATCAAGCGGGGGGGTGTACGAGCAGTACTTC
TRBV6-5	.	TRBJ1-2	once	CASSLEGGYTF	TGTGCCAGCAGCCTTGAGGGTGGCTACACCTTC
TRBV7-2	.	TRBJ2-1	.	CASSLGVGGYNEQFF	TGTGCCAGCAGCTTAGGGGTAGGGGGCTACAATGAGCAGTTCTTC
TRBV5-4	TRBD1	TRBJ2-5	.	CASSGTGAQETQYF	TGTGCCAGCAGCGGGACAGGGGCCCAAGAGACCCAGTACTTC
TRBV7-2	.	TRBJ1-6	.	CASSQGGTYNSPLHF	TGTGCCAGCAGCCAAGGCGGGACCTATAATTCACCCCTCCACTTT
TRBV3-1/TRBV3-2	.	TRBJ2-5	.	CASSRQGVAGGPQETQYF	TGTGCCAGCAGCCGCCAGGGGGTTGCGGGGGGCCCCCAAGAGACCCAGTACTTC
TRBV27	TRBD1	TRBJ1-6	.	CASQTGTGGNNSPLHF	TGTGCCTCCCAAACCGGGACAGGGGGCAATAATTCACCCCTCCACTTT
TRBV7-8	TRBD1	TRBJ1-1	.	CASAQDRKELGAFF	TGTGCCAGCGCCCAGGACAGGAAGGAATTAGGAGCTTTCTTT
TRBV5-7	.	TRBJ2-5	.	CASSLVPSEQETQYF	TGTGCCAGCAGCTTGGTTCCTAGCGAACAAGAGACCCAGTACTTC
TRBV5-1	.	TRBJ1-2	.	CASSTGHPSTNYGYTF	TGCGCCAGCAGCACGGGACACCCGTCGACGAACTATGGCTACACCTTC